Each of the 8 T cell receptor beta chains below was sequenced from the same sample in a study of CD4 T cells in relation to SARS-CoV-2 and coronaviruses. Only in-frame clones appear in the TCRdb table, and some are missing; sequencing was by immunoSEQ multiplex PCR. The data show 15,000 to 20,000 clones, roughly 74% seen once. The unexposed donors gave CD4+ T cells in about 2011-2019, prior to COVID-19. CD4+ T cells were isolated from the cells after about 11 days of culture. The antigens these receptors bind are not known. Sequenced: CD4+ T cells from PBMCs, cultured in vitro. The receptors derive from a human donor in good health.

This chain connects TRBV7-3 to TRBJ2-3, with TRBD2 matching 8 bases. Germline V gives CDR1 SGHTA, CDR2 FQGTGA. Trimming removed 5 bases from V and 4 bases from J; junction bases left unmatched: 11. This CDR3 contains 16 residues. Written as DNA, the CDR3 is TGTGCCAGCAGCCTCCAAGCGGGAGTAGGATCAGATACGCAGTATTTT. Its translation is CASSLQAGVGSDTQYF.

The chain is built from TRBV10-1 and TRBJ1-2; no firm D call. V was pared by 3 bases and J by 3 bases, with 11 bases between. Germline V CDR1 and CDR2: WNHNN, SYGVQD (reference sequence). The CDR3 extends over 14 amino acids. The CDR3: CASSEAGVDYGYTF. The CDR3 nucleotides are TGCGCCAGCAGTGAAGCGGGCGTCGACTATGGCTACACCTTC.

This chain connects TRBV5-6 to TRBJ1-5, with D tentatively TRBD1 (6 bases). The length of the CDR3 is 17 residues. The V end lost 2 bases, the J end lost 2 bases, and 17 bases lay between the germline ends. The germline CDR1 and CDR2 sequences are SGHDT and YYEEEE. In DNA, the CDR3 is TGTGCCAGCAGCTTTTGGCAGGTCAGGGGAGGCAATCAGCCCCAGCATTTT. Translated: CASSFWQVRGGNQPQHF.

The chain recombines TRBV19 with TRBJ2-3; D may match TRBD1 or TRBD2 (5 bases each). V was trimmed by 3 bases and J by 5 bases, leaving 21 bases between them. The CDR3 contains 17 residues. In germline, CDR1 is LNHDA, CDR2 SQIVND (reference sequence). CDR3 sequence: CASSMRAGPAPGDTQYF. The DNA for the CDR3 is TGTGCCAGTAGTATGAGGGCAGGGCCAGCTCCAGGAGATACGCAGTATTTT.

The chain couples TRBV2 to TRBJ2-5; D might be TRBD2 (6 bases). The CDR3 length is 14 residues. V lost 4 bases to trimming and J lost 5 bases, with 14 bases between them. The germline gives CDR1 SNHLY, CDR2 FYNNEI. The CDR3 DNA is TGTGCCAGCAGTGGGGTCCTCCGGGAGGAGACCCAGTACTTC. It translates to CASSGVLREETQYF.

The chain combines TRBV9 with TRBJ2-7; D call uncertain. V lost 1 base to trimming and J lost 5 bases, with 10 bases between them. This CDR3 comprises 13 residues. Germline values: CDR1 SGDLS, CDR2 YYNGEE. The CDR3: CASSVMDRDEQYF. The CDR3 DNA reads TGTGCCAGCAGCGTAATGGACCGGGACGAGCAGTACTTC.

V gene TRBV3-1 (or the pseudogene TRBV3-2) combines with J gene TRBJ2-6, with D perhaps being TRBD1 or TRBD2 (5 bases each). Germline lookup yields CDR1 LGHDT and CDR2 YNNKEL (reference sequence). The CDR3 consists of 15 residues. V dropped 4 bases and J dropped 2 bases, with 9 bases sitting between them. The CDR3 DNA sequence: TGTGCCAGCAGCCCCCAGGGACCTGGGGCCAACGTCCTGACTTTC. Translating gives CASSPQGPGANVLTF.

This clone was seen once. This chain joins TRBV28 and TRBJ2-7, with D unclear. The CDR3 spans 16 residues. The V end was cut by 1 base, the J end by 1 base, with 14 bases between. Germline assignment: CDR1 MDHEN and CDR2 SYDVKM. This chain's CDR3 is CASSLSMATQSYEQYF. Written as DNA, the CDR3 is TGTGCCAGCAGTTTATCAATGGCTACCCAATCCTACGAGCAGTACTTC.